This T cell receptor (beta chain) stems from a study of control samples from healthy donors and cancer patients. Germline V gene sequence: CDR1 GTSNPN, CDR2 SVGIG (reference sequence). Trimming left V 3 bases short and J 5 bases short, with 10 bases between. The CDR3 spans 12 residues. The protocol was immunoSEQ multiplex PCR, while the TCRdb copy is restricted to in-frame clones and leaves out a portion. The sample has about 120,000 clones, around 89% seen once. This TCR came from a man aged 35 to 55 in good health. Sequenced: blood. The rearrangement uses TRBV30 and TRBJ2-5; tentatively, D is TRBD1 (6 bases). Here the CDR3 reads CAWSLGAETQYF. The CDR3 DNA reads as TGTGCCTGGAGCTTGGGGGCTGAGACCCAGTACTTC.